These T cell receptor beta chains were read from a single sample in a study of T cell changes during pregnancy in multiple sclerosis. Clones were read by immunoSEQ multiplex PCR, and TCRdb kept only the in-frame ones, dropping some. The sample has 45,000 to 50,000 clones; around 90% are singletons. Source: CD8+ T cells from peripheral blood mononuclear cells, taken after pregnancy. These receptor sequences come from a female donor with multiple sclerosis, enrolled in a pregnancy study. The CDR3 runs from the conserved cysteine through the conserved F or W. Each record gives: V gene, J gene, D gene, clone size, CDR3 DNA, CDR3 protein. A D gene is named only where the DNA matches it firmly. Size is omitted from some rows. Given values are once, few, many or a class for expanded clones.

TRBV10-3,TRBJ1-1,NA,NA,TGTGCCATCACACAGGGAGGGTTGGCGAACACTGAAGCTTTCTTT,CAITQGGLANTEAFF
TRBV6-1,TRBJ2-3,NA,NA,TGTGCCAGCAGTGAGTTGGGGCAGACCACAGATACGCAGTATTTT,CASSELGQTTDTQYF
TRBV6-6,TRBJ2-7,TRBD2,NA,TGTGCCAGCAGTTACAAGTCTAGCGGGGCCTACGAGCAGTACTTC,CASSYKSSGAYEQYF
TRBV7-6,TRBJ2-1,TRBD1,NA,TGTGCCAGCAGCTTAAAGGGACAGGGTAACTACAATGAGCAGTTCTTC,CASSLKGQGNYNEQFF
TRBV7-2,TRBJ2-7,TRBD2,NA,TGTGCCAGCAGCCCGGGACTAGCGGGGTCCCGCTCCTACGAGCAGTACTTC,CASSPGLAGSRSYEQYF
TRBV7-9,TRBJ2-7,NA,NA,TGTGCCAGCAGTTCGACACCCCTCACCTACGAGCAGTACTTC,CASSSTPLTYEQYF
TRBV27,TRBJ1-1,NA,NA,TGTGCCAGCAGTCTCACAGGGACTGAAGCTTTCTTT,CASSLTGTEAFF
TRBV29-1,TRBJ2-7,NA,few,TGCAGCGTTGAAGATCTCACAGGTAATTCCTACGAGCAGTACTTC,CSVEDLTGNSYEQYF
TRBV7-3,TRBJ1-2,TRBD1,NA,TGTGCCAGCAGCTTAACTGCACAGGGGATTTCCGATGGCTACACCTTC,CASSLTAQGISDGYTF
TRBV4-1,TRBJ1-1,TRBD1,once,TGCGCCAGCAGCCAAGAAGTCAGGGGGGAAACTGAAGCTTTCTTT,CASSQEVRGETEAFF
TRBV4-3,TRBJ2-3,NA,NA,TGCGCCAGCAGCCAAGGGCGGGGCCTTAGCACAGATACGCAGTATTTT,CASSQGRGLSTDTQYF
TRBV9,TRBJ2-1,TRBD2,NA,TGTGCCAGCAGCGTAGTGGGACTAGGCTACAATGAGCAGTTCTTC,CASSVVGLGYNEQFF
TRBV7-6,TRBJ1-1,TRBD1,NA,TGTGCCAGCAGCACCGGACAGGGGACTGAAGCTTTCTTT,CASSTGQGTEAFF
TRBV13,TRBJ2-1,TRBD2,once,TGTGCCAGCAGCTTCCGGGAGGAAGGTTACAATGAGCAGTTCTTC,CASSFREEGYNEQFF
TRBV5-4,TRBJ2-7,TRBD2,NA,TGTGCCAGCAGCTTGGCGGGCGGGGGTTCCTACGAGCAGTACTTC,CASSLAGGGSYEQYF
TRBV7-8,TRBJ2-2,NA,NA,TGTGCCAGCAGCTTAGGAGATACGGGAAGAACCGGGGAGCTGTTTTTT,CASSLGDTGRTGELFF
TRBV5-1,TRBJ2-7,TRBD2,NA,TGCGCCAGCAGCTTGGAGAGACTAGCGTCAAAAGAGCAGTACTTC,CASSLERLASKEQYF
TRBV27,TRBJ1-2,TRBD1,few,TGTGCCAGCAGCAAGACAGGGAATTTCTATGGCTACACCTTC,CASSKTGNFYGYTF
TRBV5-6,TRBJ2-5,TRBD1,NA,TGTGCCAGCAGCCGCACGGACAGGGGGTTGACAGAGACCCAGTACTTC,CASSRTDRGLTETQYF
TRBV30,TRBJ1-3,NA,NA,TGTGCCTGGAGCCCAATCTCTGGAAACACCATATATTTT,CAWSPISGNTIYF
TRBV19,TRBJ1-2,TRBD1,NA,TGTGCCAGTAGTTTACTTAACAGGGGGCGCGTCTATGGCTACACCTTC,CASSLLNRGRVYGYTF
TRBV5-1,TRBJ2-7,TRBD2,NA,TGCGCCAGCAGATCTCCTAGCGGTGCCTACGAGCAGTACTTC,CASRSPSGAYEQYF
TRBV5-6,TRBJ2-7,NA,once,TGTGCCAGCAGCTTTACACCATCCTACGAGCAGTACTTC,CASSFTPSYEQYF
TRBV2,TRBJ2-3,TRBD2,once,TGTGCCAGCAGAACTAGCGGGAGTAGCACAGATACGCAGTATTTT,CASRTSGSSTDTQYF
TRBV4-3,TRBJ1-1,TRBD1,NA,TGCGCCAGCAGGACAGGGAGTAACACTGAAGCTTTCTTT,CASRTGSNTEAFF
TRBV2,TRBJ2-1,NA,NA,TGTGCCAGCAGTCCCGACATAAACTACAATGAGCAGTTCTTC,CASSPDINYNEQFF
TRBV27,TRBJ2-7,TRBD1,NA,TGTGCCAGCAGTTCAATACAGGGACAGGGGGACCCCTACGAGCAGTACTTC,CASSSIQGQGDPYEQYF
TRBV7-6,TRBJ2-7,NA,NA,TGTGCCAGCAGCTTAGGGAGCTACGAGCAGTACTTC,CASSLGSYEQYF
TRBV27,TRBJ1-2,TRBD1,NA,TGTGCCAGCAGTTTAACCCCCGGGACAGGGCAAGGCTACACCTTC,CASSLTPGTGQGYTF
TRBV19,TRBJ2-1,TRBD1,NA,TGTGCCAGTAGTTATTCCTTGACAGGGGAGCGGTTCTTC,CASSYSLTGERFF
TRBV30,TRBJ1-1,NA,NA,TGTGCCTGGAGCTATAAGGCAGGGTATCTCTCTGAAGCTTTCTTT,CAWSYKAGYLSEAFF
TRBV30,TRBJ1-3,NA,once,TGTGCCTGGAACTCAGGTCACGGCCCTGGAAACACCATATATTTT,CAWNSGHGPGNTIYF
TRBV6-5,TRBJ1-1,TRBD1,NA,TGTGCCAGCAGTTCCTACACCGGGACAGGGGCTGAAGCTTTCTTT,CASSSYTGTGAEAFF
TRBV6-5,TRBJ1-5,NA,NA,TGTGCCAGCAGTTGGGGGCCAGGGGAAAATCAGCCCCAGCATTTT,CASSWGPGENQPQHF
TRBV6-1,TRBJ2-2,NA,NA,TGTGCCAGCAGTGAAGGCGTCACCCCCGGGGAGCTGTTTTTT,CASSEGVTPGELFF
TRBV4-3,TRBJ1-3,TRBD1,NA,TGCGCCAGCAGCCCGGGACAGGGGATTCTCGGAAACACCATATATTTT,CASSPGQGILGNTIYF
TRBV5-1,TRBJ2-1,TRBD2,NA,TGCGCCAGCAGCCCAGCGGGAGGTTACAATGAGCAGTTCTTC,CASSPAGGYNEQFF
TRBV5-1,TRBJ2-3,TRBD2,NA,TGCGCCAGCAGCTACCTAGCGGGCCGCACAGATACGCAGTATTTT,CASSYLAGRTDTQYF
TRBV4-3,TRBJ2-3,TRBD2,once,TGCGCCAGCAGCCAAGATAGGCTAGCGGGGGCCTTCTTCATGGATACGCAGTATTTT,CASSQDRLAGAFFMDTQYF
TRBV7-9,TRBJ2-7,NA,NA,TGTGCCAGCAGCTTATCGCAGGGCCGAGACTACGAGCAGTACTTC,CASSLSQGRDYEQYF
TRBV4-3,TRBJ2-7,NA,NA,TGCGCCAGCAGCCAATTTAACAGCCCGTCCTCCGAGCAGTACTTC,CASSQFNSPSSEQYF
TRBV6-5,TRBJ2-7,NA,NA,TGTGCCAGCAGTTACCCAGGCTATTACGAGCAGTACTTC,CASSYPGYYEQYF
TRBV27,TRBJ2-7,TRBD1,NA,TGTGCCAGCAGCCCGACAGGGTCCTACGAGCAGTACTTC,CASSPTGSYEQYF
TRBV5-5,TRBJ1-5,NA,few,TGTGCCAGCAGCTTGGTTGGGGGGGACACTAATCAGCCCCAGCATTTT,CASSLVGGDTNQPQHF
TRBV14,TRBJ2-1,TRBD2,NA,TGTGCCAGCAGCCAACCCAGCTATACTAGCGGGGGGCCGGATGAGCAGTTCTTC,CASSQPSYTSGGPDEQFF
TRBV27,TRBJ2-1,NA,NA,TGTGCCAGCGGTGACATGGGTTACAATGAGCAGTTCTTC,CASGDMGYNEQFF
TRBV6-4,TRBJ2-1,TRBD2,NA,TGTGCCAGCAGTGAAGTAGCGGGAGAACATAATGAGCAGTTCTTC,CASSEVAGEHNEQFF
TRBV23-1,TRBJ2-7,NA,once,TGCGCCAGCAGTCAATCGAAGTGCTACGAGCAGTACTTC,CASSQSKCYEQYF
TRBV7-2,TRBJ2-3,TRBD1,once,TGTGCCAGCAGCCCCGGGACAGGGGCGCTAGATACGCAGTATTTT,CASSPGTGALDTQYF
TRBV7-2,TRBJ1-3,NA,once,TGTGCCAACTTCTTAGGAAACACCATATATTTT,CANFLGNTIYF
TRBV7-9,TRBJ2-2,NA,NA,TGTGCCAGCAGCTTGGGCGAACCAAACACCGGGGAGCTGTTTTTT,CASSLGEPNTGELFF
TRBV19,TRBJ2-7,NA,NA,TGTGCCACGCATGGAAGAGGATACGAGCAGTACTTC,CATHGRGYEQYF